These 6 T cell receptor beta chains originate from one sample sequenced in a study of OX40 agonist ivuxolimab in advanced cancers. Measured with immunoSEQ multiplex PCR; TCRdb has only the in-frame clones, and not every one. The sample includes tens of thousands of clones, 91% of them seen just once. Sequencing used CD4+ or CD8+ T cells sorted from blood, obtained in a trial of the OX40 agonist ivuxolimab. Receptor source: an adult with an advanced solid tumor such as melanoma, head and neck, liver or kidney cancer.

The CDR3 sequence is CASSYSDTEAFF. In nucleotides, the CDR3 is TGTGCCAGCAGTTACAGCGACACTGAAGCTTTCTTT. This sequence joins TRBV9 and TRBJ1-1; D uncertain. V lost 5 bases to trimming and J lost 3 bases, with 8 bases between them. From germline, CDR1 is SGDLS and CDR2 YYNGEE. The CDR3 spans 12 residues.

This CDR3 is CSAIVATYNEQFF. DNA for the CDR3: TGCAGCGCCATCGTAGCAACCTACAATGAGCAGTTCTTC. This chain joins TRBV29-1 and TRBJ2-1; no definite D call. Germline values: CDR1 SQVTM, CDR2 ANQGSEA. The CDR3 is made up of 13 amino acids. The V end lost 7 bases, the J end lost 2 bases, and 12 bases lay between the germline ends.

This sequence joins TRBV19 and TRBJ2-1; 10 bases are a match to TRBD1. J was trimmed by 2 bases and V by 1 base; bases with no gene match: 5. The CDR3 sequence is 17 residues long. The germline CDR1 and CDR2 sequences are LNHDA and SQIVND (reference sequence). Here the CDR3 DNA reads TGTGCCAGTAGTATAGCCCCCGGGACAGGGGCCTACAATGAGCAGTTCTTC. This sequence encodes CASSIAPGTGAYNEQFF.

This chain joins TRBV7-9 and TRBJ1-1; D might be TRBD1 (6 bases). From germline, CDR1 is SEHNR and CDR2 FQNEAQ (reference sequence). The germline V and J ends were trimmed by 1 base and 4 bases, with 10 bases remaining between them. There are 14 residues in the CDR3. The CDR3 sequence is CASSLGGLGTEAFF. CDR3 DNA sequence: TGTGCCAGCAGCTTAGGGGGGCTCGGCACTGAAGCTTTCTTT.

V usage is TRBV7-9 and J usage is TRBJ2-7; 9 bases line up with TRBD1. This CDR3 comprises 16 residues. V lost 1 base, J lost 4 bases, and 8 bases stayed unmatched. CDR1 SEHNR and CDR2 FQNEAQ come from the germline V gene (reference sequence). This CDR3 is CASSLGSGTGYYEQYF. Here the CDR3 DNA reads TGTGCCAGCAGCTTAGGGTCCGGGACAGGGTATTACGAGCAGTACTTC.

The chain joins TRBV11-2 to TRBJ2-5; maybe TRBD2 (6 bases). The V end was cut by 1 base, the J end by 4 bases, with 13 bases between. The CDR3 loop spans 15 amino acids. CDR1 SGHAT and CDR2 FQNNGV come from the germline V gene. CDR3 protein: CASSLAPGTGETQYF. The DNA of the CDR3 is TGTGCCAGCAGCTTAGCCCCCGGGACTGGAGAGACCCAGTACTTC.